The 19 T cell receptor beta chains presented below share a single source sample, sequenced in a study of blood T cell repertoires in COVID-19 (dated by TCRdb to 2020 to 2022). The library was obtained by the immunoSEQ multiplex PCR assay. In TCRdb, the immuneACCESS table is reduced to in-frame sequences with V and J assigned. These tables do not hold every clone; where another copy was compared, an unresolved V gene accounts for under half, and the others remain unexplained. The sample table holds over 70,000 clones, of which 75% to 85% were seen once. 9% to 12% of the sample lies in the top ten. Sample: peripheral blood. These receptors all stem from a woman in her 70s with acute or convalescent COVID-19.

The J gene is TRBJ1-2, the V gene TRBV28; a weak D match, TRBD1 (5 bases). Trimming took off 2 bases at V and 4 bases at J, with 17 bases between the two ends. The CDR3 runs to 16 residues. Germline V gene lookup returns CDR1 MDHEN and CDR2 SYDVKM. This chain's CDR3 is CASSLRGSPMAYGYTF. The CDR3 nucleotides are TGTGCCAGCAGTTTAAGGGGCAGCCCAATGGCCTATGGCTACACCTTC.

The genes are TRBV28 and TRBJ1-1; D is possibly TRBD1 (6 bases). V was pared by 4 bases and J by 11 bases, with 17 bases between. Germline V gene data show CDR1 as MDHEN and CDR2 as SYDVKM. The CDR3 has 13 amino acids. This chain's CDR3 is CASSSGDINGAFF. CDR3 nucleotide sequence: TGTGCCAGCAGTTCTGGGGACATAAATGGGGCTTTCTTT.

CDR3 region: CASSQDPGGGTDTQYF. The CDR3 DNA is TGTGCCAGCAGCCAAGACCCAGGCGGGGGCACAGATACGCAGTATTTT. This sequence joins TRBV3-1 (or the pseudogene TRBV3-2) and TRBJ2-3; D is perhaps TRBD2 (6 bases). The germline V and J ends were trimmed by 0 bases and 1 base, with 11 bases remaining between them. This CDR3 region has 16 residues. CDR1 and CDR2 from the germline V gene are LGHDT and YNNKEL (reference sequence).

V and J are TRBV1 and TRBJ2-7; the table's D call, TRBD1, was not checked against the DNA. TRBV1 is a pseudogene. There are 15 residues in the CDR3. The CDR3 is CTSSQAPQGFYEQYF. CDR3 DNA sequence: TGCACCAGCAGCCAAGCGCCTCAGGGGTTCTACGAGCAGTACTTC.

V and J are TRBV5-6 and TRBJ2-7; D is unclear. CDR1 and CDR2 (germline): SGHDT, YYEEEE. Between the trimmed V and J ends, which lost 4 bases and 3 bases, there was a span of 5 bases. The CDR3 totals 11 residues. CDR3 nucleotides: TGTGCCAGCAGCGGCGGCTACGAGCAGTACTTC. Amino acids: CASSGGYEQYF.

This clone was observed a few times. The chain recombines TRBV18 with TRBJ1-5; D remains ambiguous. CDR3 length: 13 residues. Germline V lookup: CDR1 KGHSH, CDR2 LQKENI. The V and J ends lost 8 bases and 4 bases respectively, with 12 bases between them. CDR3 sequence (DNA): TGTGCCAGCCACCTAACGGTTAATCAGCCCCAGCATTTT. It encodes CASHLTVNQPQHF.

In its sample, this clone was seen once. The rearrangement uses TRBV28 and TRBJ1-6, with 8 bases lining up with TRBD1. Losses at the gene ends were 5 bases for V and 2 bases for J; bases not matched to a gene: 8. This CDR3 has 17 amino acids. Per germline, CDR1 MDHEN and CDR2 SYDVKM. CDR3 in DNA: TGTGCCAGCAGTCGCCAAGGACAGGGTCCCTATAATTCACCCCTCCACTTT. Residues: CASSRQGQGPYNSPLHF.

The chain has TRBV7-9 and TRBJ2-3; 8 bases are a match to TRBD1. Looked up from germline, CDR1 is SEHNR and CDR2 is FQNEAQ (reference sequence). V dropped 1 base and J dropped 1; count of bases not matched to a gene: 10. This CDR3 spans 18 amino acids. The CDR3 loop reads CASSLDQGASAGTDTQYF. CDR3 DNA: TGTGCCAGCAGCTTAGATCAGGGGGCGTCTGCTGGCACAGATACGCAGTATTTT.

This sequence joins TRBV5-1 and TRBJ2-1; possible D gene TRBD2, 5 bases. Trimming took off 1 base at V and 2 bases at J, with 7 bases between the two ends. CDR3 length: 14 residues. In germline, CDR1 is SGHRS, CDR2 YFSETQ. CDR3 sequence reads: CASSLPGTYNEQFF. As DNA, the CDR3 is TGCGCCAGCAGCTTGCCCGGGACCTACAATGAGCAGTTCTTC.

This chain uses TRBV11-2 with TRBJ2-1; no firm D call. The CDR3 is 15 residues long. The germline V and J ends were trimmed by 0 bases and 3 bases, with 9 bases remaining between them. The germline CDR1 and CDR2 sequences are SGHAT and FQNNGV. CDR3 in amino acids: CASSLDLSVYNEQFF. CDR3 nucleotide sequence: TGTGCCAGCAGCTTAGATCTGTCTGTCTACAATGAGCAGTTCTTC.

This sequence joins TRBV7-8 and TRBJ2-7; D is unresolved. Germline CDR1 reads SGHVS; CDR2 reads FQNEAQ. Trimming took 5 bases from V and 3 from J, leaving 14 bases between them. The CDR3 is made up of 14 amino acids. CDR3 DNA: TGTGCCAGCAGCGCGAGAGGCAGAAACTACGAGCAGTACTTC. Protein product: CASSARGRNYEQYF.

This clone was counted a single time. The chain employs TRBV19 and TRBJ2-1, with TRBD2 matching over 11 bases. J was trimmed by 0 bases and V by 5 bases; bases with no gene match: 6. The CDR3 is made up of 17 amino acids. The V gene's germline CDR1 is LNHDA and CDR2 SQIVND (reference sequence). Here the CDR3 DNA reads TGTGCCAGTAGTCTCCTAGCGGGAGGCCCCTCCTACAATGAGCAGTTCTTC. It yields the protein CASSLLAGGPSYNEQFF. Full variable domain (rest looked up from reference TRBV19 and TRBJ2-1): DGGITQSPKYLFRKEGQNVTLSCEQNLNHDAMYWYRQDPGQGLRLIYYSQIVNDFQKGDIAEGYSVSREKKESFPLTVTSAQKNPTAFYLCASSLLAGGPSYNEQFFGPGTRLTVL.

This rearrangement joins TRBV7-2 to TRBJ1-5; D is unresolved. V lost 3 bases and J lost 0, with 9 bases in between. CDR1 and CDR2 (germline): SGHTA, FQGNSA. The CDR3 is made up of 15 amino acids. The DNA for the CDR3 is TGTGCCAGCAGCTTGTCGGGGTATAGCAATCAGCCCCAGCATTTT. Amino acid sequence: CASSLSGYSNQPQHF. The entire variable domain, with the rest obtained from reference TRBV7-2 and TRBJ1-5, is as follows: GAGVSQSPSNKVTEKGKDVELRCDPISGHTALYWYRQSLGQGLEFLIYFQGNSAPDKSGLPSDRFSAERTGGSVSTLTIQRTQQEDSAVYLCASSLSGYSNQPQHFGDGTRLSIL.

V usage is TRBV7-2 and J usage is TRBJ2-3; tentatively, D is TRBD1 (6 bases). CDR1 and CDR2 (germline): SGHTA, FQGNSA. CDR3 length equals 14 residues. V lost 2 bases, J lost 3 bases, and 9 bases lay in between. As DNA, the CDR3 is TGTGCCAGCAGCTTACGACAGGCAACAGATACGCAGTATTTT. Its protein product is CASSLRQATDTQYF.

The gene calls are TRBV4-2 and TRBJ2-3, with D hard to call. With 0 bases removed from V and 1 base from J, the gap between germline ends came to 11 bases. CDR3 length equals 16 residues. The germline gives CDR1 LGHNA, CDR2 YNFKEQ. This CDR3 reads CASSQETPPRTDTQYF. The CDR3 DNA reads TGTGCCAGCAGCCAAGAGACTCCTCCGCGCACAGATACGCAGTATTTT.

The chain is built from TRBV7-2 and TRBJ2-7; possible D gene TRBD1, 6 bases. CDR1 and CDR2 (germline): SGHTA, FQGNSA. The ends were cut back, 3 bases at V and 2 bases at J, with 11 bases in the middle. This CDR3 is built from 14 residues. CDR3 protein: CASSFKGQTYEQYF. DNA for the CDR3: TGTGCCAGCAGCTTTAAAGGACAGACCTACGAGCAGTACTTC.

This chain links TRBV20-1 with TRBJ2-5, with 7 bases fitting TRBD1. Germline CDR1 reads DFQATT; CDR2 reads SNEGSKA (reference sequence). The CDR3 consists of 16 residues. V lost 3 bases, J lost 2 bases, and 12 bases stayed unmatched. This CDR3 reads CSASLTGATSQETQYF. Here the CDR3 DNA reads TGCAGTGCTAGTCTAACAGGGGCGACGAGTCAAGAGACCCAGTACTTC.

The chain employs TRBV7-2 and TRBJ2-2; 8 nucleotides match TRBD1. This CDR3 is built from 14 residues. V dropped 3 bases and J dropped 6; count of bases not matched to a gene: 3. Germline V gene sequence: CDR1 SGHTA, CDR2 FQGNSA. The CDR3 nucleotides are TGTGCCAGCAGCTTTGGACAGGGATCCGGGGAGCTGTTTTTT. It is translated as CASSFGQGSGELFF. Variable domain in full (rest from reference TRBV7-2 and TRBJ2-2): GAGVSQSPSNKVTEKGKDVELRCDPISGHTALYWYRQSLGQGLEFLIYFQGNSAPDKSGLPSDRFSAERTGGSVSTLTIQRTQQEDSAVYLCASSFGQGSGELFFGEGSRLTVL.

This chain links TRBV9 with TRBJ2-1, with D possibly matching TRBD2 (6 bases). Trimming shortened V by 4 bases and J by 0 bases, and 20 bases separated the two germline ends. In germline, CDR1 is SGDLS, CDR2 YYNGEE. The CDR3 has 18 amino acids. The CDR3 DNA reads TGTGCCAGCAGCTCACGAGGGACTTTCGAAAGCTCCTACAATGAGCAGTTCTTC. Its protein product is CASSSRGTFESSYNEQFF.